A selection of T cell receptor beta chains follows, all from one sample in a study of T-cell reconstitution after alpha-beta-depleted transplantation in children. MiXCR, applied by TCRdb to the PCR reads, yields one record per CDR3 protein. The table includes some 590,000 distinct CDR3 sequences, approximately 10% detected once. Sample: PBMCs from the stem cell graft donor, taken from the stem cell graft. The receptors stem from a human donor who donated a stem cell graft to a child with acute myeloid leukemia. CDR3s include the opening cysteine and the closing phenylalanine or tryptophan. D genes are given only for firm matches. Size is omitted from some rows. Given values are once, few, many or a class for expanded clones.

j_call clone_size d_call v_call cdr3_aa cdr3_nt
TRBJ2-5 many NA TRBV5-6 CASTKGGLRTQYF TGTGCCAGCACCAAGGGGGGACTACGGACCCAGTACTTC
TRBJ1-5 many TRBD1 TRBV25-1 CASSEAGTGRGNQPQHF TGTGCCAGCAGTGAAGCTGGGACAGGGCGAGGCAATCAGCCCCAGCATTTT
TRBJ2-2 NA TRBD1 TRBV20-1 CCAGLPTGQGGELFF TGCTGCGCGGGCCTTCCGACAGGGCAGGGCGGGGAGCTGTTTTTT
TRBJ2-1 NA TRBD2 TRBV7-9 CASSLARLAEGNEQFF TGTGCCAGCAGCTTAGCGCGACTAGCGGAAGGGAATGAGCAGTTCTTC
TRBJ1-1 NA NA TRBV6-2/TRBV6-3 CASEDLNTEAFF TGTGCCAGCGAGGATTTGAACACTGAAGCTTTCTTT
TRBJ1-2 few NA TRBV6-5 CASSTTPNYGYTF TGTGCCAGCAGCACGACTCCGAACTATGGCTACACCTTC
TRBJ2-7 NA NA TRBV6-1 CASRRTDSSYEQYF TGTGCCAGCAGGCGGACGGATAGCTCCTACGAGCAGTACTTC
TRBJ2-3 many NA TRBV7-9 CASSLETGWTDTQYF TGTGCCAGCAGCTTGGAGACGGGCTGGACAGATACGCAGTATTTT
TRBJ2-4 few TRBD1 TRBV6-2/TRBV6-3 CASSYSTQPGQSIYF TGTGCCAGCAGTTACTCGACCCAGCCGGGACAGAGTATTTACTTC
TRBJ1-2 few TRBD1 TRBV28 CASTDRGYGYTF TGTGCCAGTACCGACAGGGGATATGGCTACACCTTC
TRBJ2-1 many NA TRBV5-1 CASSPDLNEQFF TGCGCCAGCAGCCCCGACTTGAATGAGCAGTTCTTC
TRBJ2-1 NA NA TRBV19 CASSTLGDRNEQFF TGTGCCAGTAGTACCCTTGGGGACCGGAATGAGCAGTTCTTC
TRBJ2-2 NA NA TRBV29-1 CSVDFLGTGELFF TGCAGCGTTGACTTTCTGGGGACCGGGGAGCTGTTTTTT
TRBJ2-2 few NA TRBV3-1 CASSQRGRGVGELFF TGTGCCAGCAGCCAAAGGGGCAGGGGGGTCGGGGAGCTGTTTTTT
TRBJ2-7 many TRBD1 TRBV6-2/TRBV6-3 CASKMGQIYEQYF TGTGCCAGCAAGATGGGACAGATCTACGAGCAGTACTTC
TRBJ2-4 many TRBD2 TRBV20-1 CSAEASGSFTPNIQYF TGCAGTGCAGAAGCTAGCGGGAGTTTTACCCCCAACATTCAGTACTTC
TRBJ2-5 few NA TRBV4-3 CASSQGPQSQETQYF TGCGCCAGCAGCCAAGGCCCGCAGTCCCAAGAGACCCAGTACTTC
TRBJ2-1 many NA TRBV7-9 CAWVKRYNEQFF TGTGCCTGGGTAAAGCGGTACAATGAGCAGTTCTTC
TRBJ2-2 NA NA TRBV5-5 CASSLQGFGELFF TGTGCCAGCAGCTTGCAGGGGTTCGGGGAGCTGTTTTTT
TRBJ2-3 NA NA TRBV10-3 CAISEGPQAQYF TGTGCCATCAGTGAGGGTCCCCAAGCGCAGTATTTT
TRBJ2-1 few NA TRBV7-3 CASSSARGTNEQFF TGTGCCAGCAGCTCCGCAAGGGGGACCAATGAGCAGTTCTTC
TRBJ2-1 many TRBD2 TRBV12-3/TRBV12-4 CASSFPSGRKNEQFF TGTGCCAGCAGTTTCCCTAGCGGGAGGAAGAATGAGCAGTTCTTC
TRBJ2-5 many NA TRBV28 CASDGHNQETQYF TGTGCCAGCGACGGACATAACCAAGAGACCCAGTACTTC
TRBJ2-7 NA NA TRBV29-1 CSPGLLVGQGYEQYF TGCAGCCCCGGGCTCTTGGTGGGGCAGGGCTACGAGCAGTACTTC
TRBJ1-3 many NA TRBV29-1 CSVRAYSGNTIYF TGCAGCGTTAGAGCCTACTCTGGAAACACCATATATTTT
TRBJ2-7 NA NA TRBV28 CASSLGYPPEQYF TGTGCCAGCAGTTTAGGCTATCCCCCCGAGCAGTACTTC
TRBJ2-1 few NA TRBV6-2/TRBV6-3 CASSYPTGSQFKQFF TGTGCCAGCAGTTACCCGACTGGATCACAATTCAAGCAGTTCTTC
TRBJ2-3 many NA TRBV9 CASSLTHSGSTDTQYF TGTGCCAGCAGCCTAACCCATAGCGGTAGCACAGATACGCAGTATTTT
TRBJ2-1 NA TRBD2 TRBV7-2 CASTGLAGGYNEQFF TGTGCCAGCACCGGACTAGCGGGAGGGTACAATGAGCAGTTCTTC
TRBJ1-6 many NA TRBV5-1 CASPNRPRAVNSPLHF TGCGCCAGCCCCAATCGACCCCGCGCGGTTAATTCACCCCTCCACTTT
TRBJ2-7 few NA TRBV7-9 CASSHPKGGEQYF TGTGCCAGCAGCCACCCTAAGGGTGGCGAGCAGTACTTC
TRBJ2-2 NA TRBD1 TRBV29-1 CSAKTGGAGGELFF TGCAGCGCAAAGACAGGGGGCGCGGGCGGGGAGCTGTTTTTT